A single T cell receptor (beta chain) is shown here with its context. What this receptor recognizes is not known. The input lacks base qualities; no much larger clone sits a single base away. V is pared back by 0 bases and J by 2 bases, with 10 bases lying between the germline termini. Inclusive of the bounding cysteine and phenylalanine, the CDR3 is 16 residues long. This entry keeps only the CDR3 DNA: 48 bases, framed from base 1. Sequences SGHTA (CDR1) and FQGNSA (CDR2) are obtained from the germline V gene. These data are taken from a study of control samples from healthy donors and cancer patients (dated by TCRdb to the early 2020s). The protocol used for the library was the immunoSEQ multiplex PCR assay. In TCRdb, the immuneACCESS table is reduced to in-frame sequences with V and J assigned. These tables do not hold every clone; where another copy was compared, an unresolved V gene accounts for under half, and the others remain unexplained. For this sample there are fewer than 300,000 clones; more than 65% appear just once. In total, the top ten clones hold about 14% of the sample.

This TCR was sampled from a woman aged 60-75 years with lung cancer. The sequence links TRBV7-2 to TRBJ2-2; the D gene remains uncertain. Source material: PBMCs. The CDR3 protein is CASSLATGYNTGELFF. The DNA sequence is given as TGTGCCAGCAGCTTAGCGACGGGCTACAACACCGGGGAGCTGTTTTTT.